The T cell receptor (beta chain) described here comes from a study of CD8 T cells in Susac syndrome. Overall study findings and caveats: Only a relatively small number of individuals were included in the TCR sequencing and HLA analysis.

CDR3 length: 14 amino acids. Germline-derived CDR1 and CDR2 are LGHNA and YNFKEQ. V dropped 2 bases and J dropped 2 bases, with 10 bases sitting between them. Remarks on this clonotype: Its antigen is still unknown.

RNA, at about 0.5 to 1 ug, was reverse transcribed with random hexamers. An immunoSEQ multiplex PCR amplified TCR beta CDR3 over 54 Vbeta and 13 Jbeta. TCRdb redid the calling of the immunoSEQ multiplex PCR reads with MiXCR, one entry per CDR3 protein. Among roughly 200,000 distinct CDR3 sequences listed, approximately 95% were seen once. The sample was CD4+ T cells from PBMCs. The V gene is TRBV4-2, the J gene TRBJ2-7, with D perhaps matching TRBD1 (6 bases). This receptor was obtained from a human donor in good health. DNA of the CDR3: TGTGCCAGCAGCCAACCGGACAGAACCTACGAGCAGTACTTC. It codes for CASSQPDRTYEQYF.